This passage covers 2 T cell receptor beta chains from one sample sequenced in a study of OX40 agonist ivuxolimab in advanced cancers. Libraries were constructed by the immunoSEQ multiplex PCR assay. TCRdb mirrors the immuneACCESS table, restricted to in-frame sequences. Some clones are absent from its copies; in checked studies, under half trace to an unresolved V gene, and the reason for the others is unknown. For this sample there are about 43,000 clones; approximately 86% appear just once. Jointly, the top ten make up under 15% of the sample. Material: CD4+ or CD8+ T cells sorted from blood, obtained in a trial of the OX40 agonist ivuxolimab. Receptors were obtained from an adult with an advanced solid tumor such as melanoma, head and neck, liver or kidney cancer.

The chain joins TRBV5-8 to TRBJ1-1; a possible D gene is TRBD1 (5 bases). The CDR3 runs to 15 residues. Germline CDR1 and CDR2: SGHTS and YDEGEE. Trimming stripped 7 bases from V and 3 bases from J, with 19 bases between. CDR3 in DNA: TGTGCCAGCTCGGGACTAATCTTGGGGGACACTGAAGCTTTCTTT. Protein product: CASSGLILGDTEAFF.

The chain joins TRBV4-3 to TRBJ1-1; D gene unclear. The germline CDR1 and CDR2 sequences are LGHNA and YSLEER. The CDR3 consists of 14 residues. V lost 4 bases to trimming and J lost 1 base, with 10 bases between them. CDR3 protein: CASSLTRGNTEAFF. In DNA, the CDR3 is TGCGCCAGCAGCCTCACTCGTGGGAACACTGAAGCTTTCTTT.